The 15 T cell receptor beta chains below come from one sample, sequenced in a study of blood T cell repertoires in COVID-19. Clones were read by immunoSEQ multiplex PCR, and TCRdb kept only the in-frame ones, dropping some. The repertoire has about 230,000 clones, just under 90% of them found once; the top ten carry roughly 4%. Sequencing used PBMCs or T cells enriched from blood (not recorded which). These receptors were obtained from a woman between 25 and 40 years old with acute COVID-19.

The chain is built from TRBV7-2 and TRBJ2-2; 8 bases fit TRBD1. The germline V gene encodes CDR1 SGHTA and CDR2 FQGNSA. V gave up 6 bases and J gave up 5 bases; unmatched junction bases: 17. The CDR3 runs to 18 residues. The CDR3 nucleotides are TGTGCCAGCAGTAGCCTCGGGTTACAGGGGGGTGGGACCGGGGAGCTGTTTTTT. This encodes CASSSLGLQGGGTGELFF.

V and J are TRBV5-6 and TRBJ1-6; D gene ambiguous. The germline gives CDR1 SGHDT, CDR2 YYEEEE. The CDR3 sequence is 16 residues long. Trimming took off 1 base at V and 7 bases at J, with 15 bases between the two ends. The CDR3 region is CASSLWQYEVNSPLHF. For the CDR3, the DNA is TGTGCCAGCAGCTTGTGGCAGTACGAGGTGAATTCACCCCTCCACTTT.

The chain couples TRBV11-2 to TRBJ2-1; D not certain. The CDR3 length is 15 residues. V shed 3 bases and J shed 1 base, with 10 bases lying between them. Germline CDR1 SGHAT, CDR2 FQNNGV. The CDR3 DNA sequence: TGTGCCAGCAGCTTGGGCCTTCAATCCTACAATGAGCAGTTCTTC. Translating it yields CASSLGLQSYNEQFF.

This chain links TRBV4-1 with TRBJ1-1; D gene uncertain. This CDR3 spans 15 amino acids. V lost 0 bases, J lost 1 base, and 9 bases lay in between. Germline V CDR1 and CDR2: MGHRA, YSYEKL. The CDR3 DNA is TGCGCCAGCAGCCAAGATCAGCAGGCGAACACTGAAGCTTTCTTT. Protein: CASSQDQQANTEAFF.

This chain connects TRBV27 to TRBJ1-5, with 7 bases fitting TRBD1. The CDR3 contains 19 residues. CDR1 and CDR2 from the germline V gene are MNHEY and SMNVEV (reference sequence). The trim removed 6 bases at V and 5 bases at J, leaving 22 bases unmatched. The CDR3 sequence: CASRKTGSTFTFLDQPQHF. The CDR3 coding sequence is TGTGCCAGCAGGAAGACAGGGTCTACTTTTACGTTCCTGGATCAGCCCCAGCATTTT.

This rearrangement joins TRBV19 to TRBJ2-1; 7 nucleotides match TRBD1. This CDR3 spans 15 amino acids. V trimming: 4 bases; J trimming: 0 bases; junction bases outside the gene matches: 3. Germline values: CDR1 LNHDA, CDR2 SQIVND (reference sequence). The CDR3 loop reads CASSNDRDSYNEQFF. In nucleotides, the CDR3 is TGTGCCAGTAGTAACGACAGGGACTCCTACAATGAGCAGTTCTTC.

The rearrangement links TRBV27 to TRBJ2-7; D is unclear. V dropped 5 bases and J dropped 0 bases, with 8 bases sitting between them. This CDR3 region has 13 residues. CDR1 is MNHEY and CDR2 is SMNVEV in the germline V gene (reference sequence). CDR3 in amino acids: CASSPYPSYEQYF. DNA of the CDR3: TGTGCCAGCAGTCCCTACCCCTCCTACGAGCAGTACTTC.

The rearrangement links TRBV5-5 to TRBJ1-4; D call uncertain. V was pared by 0 bases and J by 7 bases, with 4 bases between. Germline values: CDR1 SGHKS, CDR2 YYEKEE (reference sequence). The CDR3 spans 12 residues. CDR3 region: CASSLDGEKLFF. CDR3 DNA sequence: TGTGCCAGCAGCTTGGACGGTGAAAAACTGTTTTTT. The whole variable domain, remainder taken from reference TRBV5-5 and TRBJ1-4, is DAGVTQSPTHLIKTRGQQVTLRCSPISGHKSVSWYQQVLGQGPQFIFQYYEKEERGRGNFPDRFSARQFPNYSSELNVNALLLGDSALYLCASSLDGEKLFFGSGTQLSVL.

The rearrangement uses TRBV25-1 and TRBJ1-2, with D maybe TRBD1 (5 bases). The V gene's germline CDR1 is MGHDK and CDR2 SYGVNS. Trimming shortened V by 9 bases and J by 4 bases, and 12 bases separated the two germline ends. The CDR3 extends over 12 amino acids. The DNA for the CDR3 is TGTGCCAGTGGGGGGGTAACCTATGGCTACACCTTC. It yields the protein CASGGVTYGYTF.

The V and J genes are TRBV27 and TRBJ1-2; TRBD1 is a possible D gene (6 bases). CDR1 and CDR2 (germline): MNHEY, SMNVEV (reference sequence). The V and J ends lost 3 bases and 4 bases respectively, with 18 bases between them. The CDR3 has 16 residues. The CDR3 protein is CASSLGGGRGGYGYTF. In nucleotides, the CDR3 is TGTGCCAGCAGTTTGGGGGGGGGCCGGGGAGGCTATGGCTACACCTTC.

The chain is built from TRBV7-6 and TRBJ2-3; a possible D gene is TRBD2 (6 bases). V shed 2 bases and J shed 0 bases, with 18 bases lying between them. CDR3 size: 18 residues. Germline V gene data show CDR1 as SGHVS and CDR2 as FNYEAQ. The CDR3 nucleotides are TGTGCCAGCAGCTTATCCCGCCGGGGGTCCTCTAGCACAGATACGCAGTATTTT. Its translation is CASSLSRRGSSSTDTQYF.

This clone was observed a single time. The chain carries TRBV6-1 and TRBJ1-6; weak D call: TRBD1 (5 bases). The CDR3 loop spans 14 amino acids. V lost 2 bases to trimming and J lost 5 bases, with 7 bases between them. The germline gives CDR1 MNHNS, CDR2 SASEGT. CDR3 bases: TGTGCCAGCAGTGAACGGGGGAATAATTCACCCCTCCACTTT. This translates into CASSERGNNSPLHF.

The rearrangement joins TRBV5-4 to TRBJ2-3; 9 nucleotides line up with TRBD2. The CDR3 consists of 15 residues. The V segment lost 1 base and the J segment 1 base; nucleotides outside the gene matches: 1. Germline CDR1 is SGHNT and CDR2 is YYREEE (reference sequence). The CDR3 is CASSLPSGGTDTQYF. The CDR3, as DNA: TGTGCCAGCAGCTTGCCTAGCGGGGGCACAGATACGCAGTATTTT.

The rearrangement joins TRBV14 to TRBJ2-7; TRBD2 agrees at 7 bases. J lost 3 bases, V lost 4 bases, and 3 bases had no gene match. Per the germline V gene, CDR1 is SGHDN and CDR2 is FVKESK. The CDR3 loop spans 13 amino acids. CDR3 sequence: CASSRGGDYEQYF. The CDR3, as DNA: TGTGCCAGCAGCCGGGGGGGGGACTACGAGCAGTACTTC.

This clone has ten or more counts. V usage is TRBV6-5 and J usage is TRBJ1-5; a possible D gene is TRBD1 (6 bases). CDR1 is MNHEY, CDR2 SVGAGI, per germline. V gave up 5 bases and J gave up 6 bases, with 14 bases separating them. This CDR3 contains 14 residues. The CDR3: CASSPRGGFQPQHF. The CDR3 nucleotides are TGTGCCAGCAGTCCCCGGGGGGGCTTTCAGCCCCAGCATTTT.